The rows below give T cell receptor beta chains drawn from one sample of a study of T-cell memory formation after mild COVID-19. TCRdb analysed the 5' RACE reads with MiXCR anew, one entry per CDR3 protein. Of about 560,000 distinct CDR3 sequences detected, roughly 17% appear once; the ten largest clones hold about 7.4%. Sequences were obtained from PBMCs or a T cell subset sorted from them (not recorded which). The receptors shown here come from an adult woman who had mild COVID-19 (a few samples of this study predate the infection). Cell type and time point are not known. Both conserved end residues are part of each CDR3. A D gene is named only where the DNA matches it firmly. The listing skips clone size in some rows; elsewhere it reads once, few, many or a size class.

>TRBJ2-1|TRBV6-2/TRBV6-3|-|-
CASSYAANRQFF
TGTGCCAGCAGTTACGCTGCCAATAGGCAGTTCTTC
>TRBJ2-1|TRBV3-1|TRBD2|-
CASSQDSLAGVMNEQFF
TGTGCCAGCAGCCAAGATAGCCTAGCGGGAGTGATGAATGAGCAGTTCTTC
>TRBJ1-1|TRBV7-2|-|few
CASSLASQKGGAFF
TGTGCCAGCAGCTTAGCCAGTCAAAAAGGGGGGGCTTTCTTT
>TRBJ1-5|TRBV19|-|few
CASRGMSSTPQHF
TGTGCCAGTAGGGGGATGTCCTCCACGCCCCAGCATTTT
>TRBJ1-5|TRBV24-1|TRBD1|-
CATSDGTVTQPQHF
TGTGCCACCAGTGACGGGACAGTAACGCAGCCCCAGCATTTT
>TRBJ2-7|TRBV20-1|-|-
CSASGSYVGVSYEQYF
TGCAGTGCTAGTGGCTCGTACGTAGGGGTCTCCTACGAGCAGTACTTC
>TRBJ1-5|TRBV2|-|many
CASSGQLNQPQHF
TGTGCCAGCAGTGGCCAGTTAAATCAGCCCCAGCATTTT
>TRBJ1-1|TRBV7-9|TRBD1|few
CASISTGLDTEAFF
TGTGCCAGCATCTCGACAGGGTTGGACACTGAAGCTTTCTTT
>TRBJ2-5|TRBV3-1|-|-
CASSQDLRKLGETQYF
TGTGCCAGCAGCCAAGATCTCAGAAAACTGGGAGAGACCCAGTACTTC
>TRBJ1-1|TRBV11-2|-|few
CASSLDFQGRNTEAFF
TGTGCCAGCAGCTTAGATTTCCAGGGAAGGAACACTGAAGCTTTCTTT
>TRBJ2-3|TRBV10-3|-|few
CAIGRDTDTQYF
TGTGCCATCGGCAGGGACACAGATACGCAGTATTTT
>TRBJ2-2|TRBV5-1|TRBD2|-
CASSLRTSGFTGELFF
TGCGCCAGCAGCCTGAGGACTAGCGGATTCACCGGGGAGCTGTTTTTT
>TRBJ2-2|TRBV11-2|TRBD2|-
CASSPRAGGTGELFF
TGTGCCAGCAGCCCCCGGGCGGGAGGAACCGGGGAGCTGTTTTTT
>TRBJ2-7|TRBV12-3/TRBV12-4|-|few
CASSLAEVYEQYF
TGTGCCAGCAGTTTAGCCGAGGTCTACGAGCAGTACTTC
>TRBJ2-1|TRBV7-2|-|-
CASSLVTTSSYNEQFF
TGTGCCAGCAGCTTAGTCACGACTAGCTCCTACAATGAGCAGTTCTTC
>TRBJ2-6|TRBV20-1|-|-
CSAGYSGANVLTF
TGCAGTGCTGGCTACTCTGGGGCCAACGTCCTGACTTTC
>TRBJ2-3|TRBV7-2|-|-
CASSLEFRVTDTQYF
TGTGCCAGCAGCTTAGAATTTAGGGTCACAGATACGCAGTATTTT
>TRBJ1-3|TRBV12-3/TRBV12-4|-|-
CASIVSGNTIYF
TGTGCCAGCATTGTCTCTGGAAACACCATATATTTT
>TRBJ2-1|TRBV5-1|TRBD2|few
CASSLVGTSGRGTYNEQFF
TGCGCCAGCAGCTTGGTAGGGACTAGCGGGAGGGGAACCTACAATGAGCAGTTCTTC
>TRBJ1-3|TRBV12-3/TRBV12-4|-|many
CASSPTTVSGNTIYF
TGTGCCAGCAGTCCCACGACGGTCTCTGGAAACACCATATATTTT
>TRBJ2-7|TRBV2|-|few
CAGRDASYEQYF
TGTGCCGGCAGGGATGCCTCCTACGAGCAGTACTTC
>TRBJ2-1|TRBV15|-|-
CATSALNNEQFF
TGTGCCACCAGCGCCTTGAACAATGAGCAGTTCTTC
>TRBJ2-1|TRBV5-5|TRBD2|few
CASSFGGPLAGVNYNEQFF
TGTGCCAGCAGCTTCGGGGGTCCTCTGGCGGGGGTGAACTACAATGAGCAGTTCTTC
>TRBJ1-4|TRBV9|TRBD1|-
CASSGTGGRSEKLFF
TGTGCCAGCAGCGGGACAGGGGGTAGGAGTGAAAAACTGTTTTTT
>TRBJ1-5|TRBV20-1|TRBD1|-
CSARRTGRGQPQHF
TGCAGTGCTAGACGGACAGGGAGGGGTCAGCCCCAGCATTTT
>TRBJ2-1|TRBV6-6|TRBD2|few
CASSHGGGWFF
TGTGCCAGCAGCCATGGGGGGGGATGGTTCTTC
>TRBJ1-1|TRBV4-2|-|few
CASSQDMLERAFF
TGTGCCAGCAGCCAAGATATGCTTGAGCGAGCTTTCTTT
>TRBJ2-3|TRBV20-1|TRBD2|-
CSAYGLVRDTQYF
TGCAGTGCTTACGGACTAGTAAGAGATACGCAGTATTTT
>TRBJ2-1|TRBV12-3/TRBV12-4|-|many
CASSFSLGGNEQFF
TGTGCCAGCAGTTTTTCCCTCGGCGGCAATGAGCAGTTCTTC
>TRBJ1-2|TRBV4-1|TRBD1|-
CASSPGDRNYGYTF
TGCGCCAGCAGCCCCGGGGACAGGAACTATGGCTACACCTTC
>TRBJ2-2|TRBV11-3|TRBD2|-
CASSSWASGGSNTGELFF
TGTGCCAGCAGCTCTTGGGCTAGCGGGGGTTCGAACACCGGGGAGCTGTTTTTT
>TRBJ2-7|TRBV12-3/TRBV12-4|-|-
CASSQRFYEQYF
TGTGCCAGCAGTCAGCGGTTCTACGAGCAGTACTTC
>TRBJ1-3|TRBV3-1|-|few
CASSRGYTGNTIYF
TGTGCCAGCAGCCGGGGGTATACAGGAAACACCATATATTTT
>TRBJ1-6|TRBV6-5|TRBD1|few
CASSGQGGNSPLHF
TGTGCCAGCAGTGGGCAGGGGGGCAATTCACCCCTCCACTTT
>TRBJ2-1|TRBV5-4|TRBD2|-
CASSLGLAGTDNEQFF
TGTGCCAGCAGCTTGGGACTAGCGGGGACAGACAATGAGCAGTTCTTC
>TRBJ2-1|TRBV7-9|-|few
CASSPAGSDEQFF
TGTGCCAGCAGCCCCGCGGGTAGCGATGAGCAGTTCTTC
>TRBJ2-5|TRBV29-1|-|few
CSVTPSGQPQETQYF
TGCAGCGTGACCCCATCTGGACAGCCACAAGAGACCCAGTACTTC
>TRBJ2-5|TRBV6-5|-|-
CASSYTRRETQYF
TGTGCCAGCAGTTACACTAGACGAGAGACCCAGTACTTC
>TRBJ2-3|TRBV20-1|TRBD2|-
CSASRGGNTDTQYF
TGCAGTGCTAGTCGCGGGGGAAACACAGATACGCAGTATTTT
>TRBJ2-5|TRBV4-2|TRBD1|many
CASSPPGQQETQYF
TGTGCCAGCAGCCCGCCGGGACAGCAAGAGACCCAGTACTTC